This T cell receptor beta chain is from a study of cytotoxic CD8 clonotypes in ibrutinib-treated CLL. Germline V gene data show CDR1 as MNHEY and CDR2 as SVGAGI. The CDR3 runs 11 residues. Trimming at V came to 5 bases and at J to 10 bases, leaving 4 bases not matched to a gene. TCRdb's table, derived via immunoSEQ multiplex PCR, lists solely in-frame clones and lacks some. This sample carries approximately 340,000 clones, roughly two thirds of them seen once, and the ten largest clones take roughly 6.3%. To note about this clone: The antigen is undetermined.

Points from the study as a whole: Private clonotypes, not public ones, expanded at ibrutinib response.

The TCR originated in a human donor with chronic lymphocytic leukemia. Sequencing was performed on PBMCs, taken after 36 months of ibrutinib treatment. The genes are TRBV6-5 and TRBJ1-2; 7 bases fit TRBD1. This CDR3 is CASSRQGIYTF. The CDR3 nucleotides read TGTGCCAGCAGTCGACAGGGAATCTACACCTTC.